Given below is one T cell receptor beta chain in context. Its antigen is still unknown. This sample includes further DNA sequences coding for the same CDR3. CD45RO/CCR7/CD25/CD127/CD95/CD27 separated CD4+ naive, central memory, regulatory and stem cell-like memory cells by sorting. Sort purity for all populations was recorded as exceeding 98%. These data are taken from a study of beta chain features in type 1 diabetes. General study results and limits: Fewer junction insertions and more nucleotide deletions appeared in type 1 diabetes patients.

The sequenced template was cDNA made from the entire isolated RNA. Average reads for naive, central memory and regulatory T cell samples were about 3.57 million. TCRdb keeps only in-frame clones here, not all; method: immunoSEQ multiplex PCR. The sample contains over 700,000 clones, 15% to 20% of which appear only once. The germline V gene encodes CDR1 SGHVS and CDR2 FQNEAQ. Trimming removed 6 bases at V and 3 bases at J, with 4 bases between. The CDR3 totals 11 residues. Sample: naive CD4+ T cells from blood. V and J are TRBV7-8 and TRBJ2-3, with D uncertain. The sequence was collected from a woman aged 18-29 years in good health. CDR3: CASRGTDTQYF. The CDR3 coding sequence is TGTGCCAGCAGGGGGACAGATACGCAGTATTTT.